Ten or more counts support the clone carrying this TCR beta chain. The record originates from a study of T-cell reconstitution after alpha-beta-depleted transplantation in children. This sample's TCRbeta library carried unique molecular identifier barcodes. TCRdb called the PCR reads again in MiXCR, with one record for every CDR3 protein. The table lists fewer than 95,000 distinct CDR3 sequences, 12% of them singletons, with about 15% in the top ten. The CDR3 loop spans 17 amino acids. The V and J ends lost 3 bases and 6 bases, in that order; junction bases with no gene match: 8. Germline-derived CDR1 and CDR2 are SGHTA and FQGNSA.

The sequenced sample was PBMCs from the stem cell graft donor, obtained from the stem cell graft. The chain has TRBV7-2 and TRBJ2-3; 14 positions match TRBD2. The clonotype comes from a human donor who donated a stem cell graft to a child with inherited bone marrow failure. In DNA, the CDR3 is TGTGCCAGCAGCTTTCCGGGACTAGCGGGGGTGGCGGATACGCAGTATTTT. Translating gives CASSFPGLAGVADTQYF.